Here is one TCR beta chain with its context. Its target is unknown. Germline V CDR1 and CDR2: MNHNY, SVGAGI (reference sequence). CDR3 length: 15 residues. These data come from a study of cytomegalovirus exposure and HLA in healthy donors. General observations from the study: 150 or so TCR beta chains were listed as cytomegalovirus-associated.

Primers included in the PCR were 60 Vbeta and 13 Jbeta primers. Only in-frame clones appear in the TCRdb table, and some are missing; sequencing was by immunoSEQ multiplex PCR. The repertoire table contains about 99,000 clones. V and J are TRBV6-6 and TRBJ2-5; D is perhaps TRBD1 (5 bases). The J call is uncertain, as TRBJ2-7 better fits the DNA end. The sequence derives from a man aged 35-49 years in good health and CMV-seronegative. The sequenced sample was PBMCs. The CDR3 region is CASSQGGNLGYEQYF. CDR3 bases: TGTGCCAGCAGTCAGGGTGGAAATTTAGGATACGAGCAGTACTTC.